One and the same sample provided the 8 T cell receptor beta chains below, sequenced in a study of T cell changes during pregnancy in multiple sclerosis. Assay: immunoSEQ multiplex PCR; the TCRdb copy retains only in-frame clones and omits some. The table includes under 65,000 clones, about nine tenths detected once. Sequenced here: CD4+ T cells from peripheral blood mononuclear cells, sampled after pregnancy. The source is a female donor with multiple sclerosis, enrolled in a pregnancy study.

The rearrangement joins TRBV2 to TRBJ1-4; 7 positions agree with TRBD1. Trimming took 11 bases from V and 5 from J; bases not matched to a gene: 5. This CDR3 region has 12 residues. CDR1 SNHLY and CDR2 FYNNEI come from the germline V gene. The CDR3 here is CAAQGTNEKLFF. The CDR3 DNA reads TGTGCCGCACAGGGGACAAATGAAAAACTGTTTTTT.

A few counts support this clone. The chain carries TRBV6-5 and TRBJ1-2; 7 bases match TRBD1. The CDR3 totals 16 residues. Trimming cost V 2 bases and J 8 bases; bases outside gene matches: 14. Germline loops: CDR1 MNHEY, CDR2 SVGAGI. As DNA, the CDR3 is TGTGCCAGCAGTTACGCCCAGGGCAGGGGGATGTGGGGCTACACCTTC. Translating gives CASSYAQGRGMWGYTF.

V and J are TRBV6-5 and TRBJ1-3, with D tentatively TRBD1 (5 bases). Germline CDR1 MNHEY, CDR2 SVGAGI. V shed 6 bases and J shed 1 base, with 10 bases lying between them. The CDR3 is 14 residues long. Here the CDR3 DNA reads TGTGCCAGCAGCCCCCGACAGTCTGGAAACACCATATATTTT. This sequence encodes CASSPRQSGNTIYF.

This chain links TRBV18 with TRBJ1-6, with 9 bases that match TRBD1. Germline loops: CDR1 KGHSH, CDR2 LQKENI. The J segment lost 5 bases and the V segment lost 3 bases, leaving 2 bases of the junction unmatched. This CDR3 contains 15 residues. Written as DNA, the CDR3 is TGTGCCAGCTCACCGGACAGGGGAAATAATTCACCCCTCCACTTT. This translates into CASSPDRGNNSPLHF.

The gene calls are TRBV19 and TRBJ1-5; D is undetermined. Trimming stripped 0 bases from V and 12 bases from J, with 9 bases between. The CDR3 is 12 residues long. Germline lookup yields CDR1 LNHDA and CDR2 SQIVND (reference sequence). CDR3 coding DNA: TGTGCCAGTAGTATAGAATCTAGGCGCCAGCATTTT. Encoded protein: CASSIESRRQHF.

The gene calls are TRBV4-2 and TRBJ1-5; TRBD1 matches at 8 bases. Germline V gives CDR1 LGHNA, CDR2 YNFKEQ. V trimming: 0 bases; J trimming: 5 bases; junction bases outside the gene matches: 3. The CDR3 runs 15 residues. CDR3 loop: CASSQDEDRDQPQHF. The DNA for the CDR3 is TGTGCCAGCAGCCAAGATGAGGACAGGGATCAGCCCCAGCATTTT.

The J gene is TRBJ1-2, the V gene TRBV7-3, with D tentatively TRBD1 (5 bases). V dropped 5 bases and J dropped 4 bases, with 11 bases sitting between them. CDR3 length equals 13 residues. The germline gives CDR1 SGHTA, CDR2 FQGTGA. In DNA, the CDR3 is TGTGCCAGCAGCCCAGGGTGGGGCTATGGCTACACCTTC. It codes for CASSPGWGYGYTF.

V gene TRBV19 combines with J gene TRBJ1-2, with D perhaps TRBD1 (6 bases). The germline gives CDR1 LNHDA, CDR2 SQIVND (reference sequence). The CDR3 contains 15 residues. Trimming left V 4 bases short and J 4 bases short, with 16 bases between. The CDR3 DNA reads TGTGCCAGTAGTACTTACAGGGTGGCGTCCTATGGCTACACCTTC. Its protein product is CASSTYRVASYGYTF. The full variable domain, rest sourced from reference TRBV19 and TRBJ1-2, is DGGITQSPKYLFRKEGQNVTLSCEQNLNHDAMYWYRQDPGQGLRLIYYSQIVNDFQKGDIAEGYSVSREKKESFPLTVTSAQKNPTAFYLCASSTYRVASYGYTFGSGTRLTVV.